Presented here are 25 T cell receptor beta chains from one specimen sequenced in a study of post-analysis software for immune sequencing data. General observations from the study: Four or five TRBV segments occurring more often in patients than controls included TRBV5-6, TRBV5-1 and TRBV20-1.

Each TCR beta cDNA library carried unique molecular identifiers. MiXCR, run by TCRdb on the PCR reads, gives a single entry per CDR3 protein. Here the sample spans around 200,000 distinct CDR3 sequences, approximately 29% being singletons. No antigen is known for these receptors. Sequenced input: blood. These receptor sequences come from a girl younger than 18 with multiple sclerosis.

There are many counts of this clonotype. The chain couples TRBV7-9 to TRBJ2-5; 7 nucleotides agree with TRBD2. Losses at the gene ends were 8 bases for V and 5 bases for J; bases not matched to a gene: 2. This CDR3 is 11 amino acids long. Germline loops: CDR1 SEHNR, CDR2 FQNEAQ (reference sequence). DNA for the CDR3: TGTGCCAGCGCCGGGGGGGAGACCCAGTACTTC. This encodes CASAGGETQYF.

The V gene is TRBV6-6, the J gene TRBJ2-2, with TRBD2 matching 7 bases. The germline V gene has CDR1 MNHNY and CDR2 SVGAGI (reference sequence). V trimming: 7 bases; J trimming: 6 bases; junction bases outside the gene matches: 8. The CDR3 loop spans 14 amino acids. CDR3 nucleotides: TGTGCCAGCACTCCCCGGGGGGAATCCGGGGAGCTGTTTTTT. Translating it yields CASTPRGESGELFF.

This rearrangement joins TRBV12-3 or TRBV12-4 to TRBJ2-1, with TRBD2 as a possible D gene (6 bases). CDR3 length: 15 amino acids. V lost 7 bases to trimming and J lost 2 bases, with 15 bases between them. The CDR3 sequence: CASTYRLVTYNEQFF. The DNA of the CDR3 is TGTGCCAGCACTTACAGACTAGTAACCTACAATGAGCAGTTCTTC.

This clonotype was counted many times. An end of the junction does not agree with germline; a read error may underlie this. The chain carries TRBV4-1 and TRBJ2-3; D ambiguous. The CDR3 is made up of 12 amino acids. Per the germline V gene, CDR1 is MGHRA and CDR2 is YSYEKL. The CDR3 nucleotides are TGCGCCAGCAGCCAACCTTCAGAAACGCAGTATTTT. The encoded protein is CASSQPSETQYF.

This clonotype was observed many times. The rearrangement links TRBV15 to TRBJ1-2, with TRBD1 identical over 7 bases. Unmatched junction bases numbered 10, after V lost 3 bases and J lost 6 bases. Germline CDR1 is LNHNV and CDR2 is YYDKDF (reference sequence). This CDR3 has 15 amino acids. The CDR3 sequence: CATSSPPQGVNGYTF. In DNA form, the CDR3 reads TGTGCCACCAGCAGCCCCCCGCAGGGGGTTAATGGCTACACCTTC.

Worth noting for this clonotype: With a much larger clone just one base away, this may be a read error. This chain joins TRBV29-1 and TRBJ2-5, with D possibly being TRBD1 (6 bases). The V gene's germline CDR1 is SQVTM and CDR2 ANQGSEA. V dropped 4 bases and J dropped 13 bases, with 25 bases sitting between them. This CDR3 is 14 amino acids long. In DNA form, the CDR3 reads TGCAGCGTTGGAGGCAGGGGAAGTCTGAACGAGCTGTACTTC. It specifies CSVGGRGSLNELYF.

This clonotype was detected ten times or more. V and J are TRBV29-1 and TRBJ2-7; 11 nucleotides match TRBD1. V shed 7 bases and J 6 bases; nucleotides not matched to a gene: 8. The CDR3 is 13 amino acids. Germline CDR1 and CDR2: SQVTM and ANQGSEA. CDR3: CSATGTGGSEQYF. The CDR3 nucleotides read TGCAGCGCCACCGGGACAGGGGGTTCCGAGCAGTACTTC.

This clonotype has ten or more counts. The CDR3, as DNA: TGTGCCAGCAGCTGGACTAGCGGGAGCTATGAGCAGTTCTTC. It encodes CASSWTSGSYEQFF. V is TRBV5-5 and J is TRBJ2-1; 13 bases align to TRBD2. Germline CDR1 and CDR2: SGHKS and YYEKEE (reference sequence). V was pared by 3 bases and J by 8 bases, with 2 bases of the junction left unmatched. The CDR3 runs 14 residues.

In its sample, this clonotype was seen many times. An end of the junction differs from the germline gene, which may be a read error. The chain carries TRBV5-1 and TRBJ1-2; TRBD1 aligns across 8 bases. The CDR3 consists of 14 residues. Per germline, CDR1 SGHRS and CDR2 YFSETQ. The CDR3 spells CASRLDRANYGYTF. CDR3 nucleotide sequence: TGCGCCAGCAGGTTGGACAGGGCAAACTATGGCTACACCTTC.

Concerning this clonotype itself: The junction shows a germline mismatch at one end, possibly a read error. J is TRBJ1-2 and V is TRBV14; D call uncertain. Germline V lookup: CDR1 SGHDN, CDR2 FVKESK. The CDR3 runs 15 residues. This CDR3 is CASSQDRTALYGYIF. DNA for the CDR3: TGTGCCAGCAGCCAAGACCGGACCGCGCTTTATGGCTACATCTTC. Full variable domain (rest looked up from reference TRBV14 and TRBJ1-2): EAGVTQFPSHSVIEKGQTVTLRCDPISGHDNLYWYRRVMGKEIKFLLHFVKESKQDESGMPNNRFLAERTGGTYSTLKVQPAELEDSGVYFCASSQDRTALYGYIFGSGTRLTVV.

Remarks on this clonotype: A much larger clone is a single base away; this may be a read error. CDR3 protein: CARRKGAGETQYF. CDR3 bases: TGTGCCAGGCGAAAGGGAGCTGGGGAGACCCAGTACTTC. The chain has TRBV7-8 and TRBJ2-5; a possible D gene is TRBD2 (5 bases). V gave up 9 bases and J gave up 5 bases, with 16 bases separating them. Germline V gene sequence: CDR1 SGHVS, CDR2 FQNEAQ. This CDR3 is 13 amino acids long.

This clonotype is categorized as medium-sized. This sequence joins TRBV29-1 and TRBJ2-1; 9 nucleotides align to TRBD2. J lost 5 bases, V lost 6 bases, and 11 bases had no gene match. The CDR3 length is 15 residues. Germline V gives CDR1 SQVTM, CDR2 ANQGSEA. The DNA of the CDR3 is TGCAGCGTATTGGGTCAGCGGGAGGATCACAATGAGCAGTTCTTC. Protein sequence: CSVLGQREDHNEQFF.

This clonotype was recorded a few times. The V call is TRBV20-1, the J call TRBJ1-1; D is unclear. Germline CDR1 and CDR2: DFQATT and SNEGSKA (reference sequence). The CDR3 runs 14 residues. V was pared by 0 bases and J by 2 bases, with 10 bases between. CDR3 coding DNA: TGCAGTGCTAGAGATTCGGCCGCTAACACTGAAGCTTTCTTT. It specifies CSARDSAANTEAFF.

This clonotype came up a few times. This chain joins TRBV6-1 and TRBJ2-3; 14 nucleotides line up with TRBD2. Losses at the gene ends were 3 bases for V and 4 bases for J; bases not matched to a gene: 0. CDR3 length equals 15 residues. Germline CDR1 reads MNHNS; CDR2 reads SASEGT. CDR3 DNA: TGTGCCAGCAGTGAGACTAGCGGGGGGGCAGATACGCAGTATTTT. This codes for CASSETSGGADTQYF.

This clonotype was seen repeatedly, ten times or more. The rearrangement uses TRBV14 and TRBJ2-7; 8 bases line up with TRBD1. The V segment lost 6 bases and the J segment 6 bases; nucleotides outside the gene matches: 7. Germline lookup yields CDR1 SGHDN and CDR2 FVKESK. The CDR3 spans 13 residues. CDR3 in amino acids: CASSWTGFSEQYF. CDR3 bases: TGTGCCAGCAGTTGGACAGGGTTCTCCGAGCAGTACTTC.

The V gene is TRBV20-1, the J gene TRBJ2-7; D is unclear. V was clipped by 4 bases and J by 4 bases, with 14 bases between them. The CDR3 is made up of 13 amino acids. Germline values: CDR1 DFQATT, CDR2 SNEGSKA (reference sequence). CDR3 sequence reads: CSATAVPPYEQYF. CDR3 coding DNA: TGCAGTGCTACGGCAGTACCACCATACGAGCAGTACTTC.

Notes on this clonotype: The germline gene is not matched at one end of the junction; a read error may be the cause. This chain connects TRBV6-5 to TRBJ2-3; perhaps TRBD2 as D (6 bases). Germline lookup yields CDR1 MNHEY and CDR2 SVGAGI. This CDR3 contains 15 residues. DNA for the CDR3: TGTGCCGGCAGGGTGATGGCGGGGAGCACAGATACGCGGTATTTT. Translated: CAGRVMAGSTDTRYF.

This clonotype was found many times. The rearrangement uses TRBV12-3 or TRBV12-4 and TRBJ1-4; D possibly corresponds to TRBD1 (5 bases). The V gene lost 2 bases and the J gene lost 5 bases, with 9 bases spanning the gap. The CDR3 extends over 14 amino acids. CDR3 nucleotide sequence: TGTGCCAGCAGTTTAAGACAGAGCAATGAAAAACTGTTTTTT. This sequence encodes CASSLRQSNEKLFF.

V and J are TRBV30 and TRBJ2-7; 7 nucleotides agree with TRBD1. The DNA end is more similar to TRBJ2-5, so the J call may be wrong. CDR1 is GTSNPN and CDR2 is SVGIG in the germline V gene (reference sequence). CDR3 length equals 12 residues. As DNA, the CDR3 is TGTGCCTGGAGTGCGGACAGGGAGACCCAGTACTTC. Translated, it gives CAWSADRETQYF.

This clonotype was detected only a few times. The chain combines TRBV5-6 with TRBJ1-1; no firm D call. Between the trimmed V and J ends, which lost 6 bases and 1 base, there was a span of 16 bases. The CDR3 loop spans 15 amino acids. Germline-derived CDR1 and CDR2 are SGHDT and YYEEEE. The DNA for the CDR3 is TGTGCCAGCACCCTTTGGATGGTGGGGAACACTGAAGCTTTCTTT. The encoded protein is CASTLWMVGNTEAFF.

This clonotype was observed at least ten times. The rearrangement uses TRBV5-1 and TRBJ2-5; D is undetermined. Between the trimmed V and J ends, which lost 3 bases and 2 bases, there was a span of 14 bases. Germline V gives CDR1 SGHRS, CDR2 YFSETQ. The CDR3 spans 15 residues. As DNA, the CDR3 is TGCGCCAGCAGCTCCTCGTGGGCCCAGCAAGAGACCCAGTACTTC. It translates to CASSSSWAQQETQYF.

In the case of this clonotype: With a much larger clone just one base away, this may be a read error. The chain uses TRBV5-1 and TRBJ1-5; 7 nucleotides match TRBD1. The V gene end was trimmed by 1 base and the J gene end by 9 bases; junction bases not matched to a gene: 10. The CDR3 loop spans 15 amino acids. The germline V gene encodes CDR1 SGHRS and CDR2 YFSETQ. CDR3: CASSLSGTDHRPQHF. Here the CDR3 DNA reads TGCGCCAGCAGCTTGTCGGGGACAGACCATCGGCCCCAGCATTTT.

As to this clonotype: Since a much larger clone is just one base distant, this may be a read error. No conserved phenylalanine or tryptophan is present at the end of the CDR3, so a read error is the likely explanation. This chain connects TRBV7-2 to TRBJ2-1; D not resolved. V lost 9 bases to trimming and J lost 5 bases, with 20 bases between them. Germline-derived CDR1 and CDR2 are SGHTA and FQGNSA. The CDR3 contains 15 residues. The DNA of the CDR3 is TGTGCCAGTGCCCCCCAGCCACACGAGAACAATGAGCAGTTCATC. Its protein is CASAPQPHENNEQFI.

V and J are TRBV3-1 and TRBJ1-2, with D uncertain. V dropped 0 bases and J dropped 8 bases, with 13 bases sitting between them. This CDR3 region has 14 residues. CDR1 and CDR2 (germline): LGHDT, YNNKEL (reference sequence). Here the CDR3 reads CASSQEEGSLGYTF. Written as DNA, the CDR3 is TGTGCCAGCAGCCAAGAGGAGGGTTCGTTGGGCTACACCTTC.

CDR3 protein: CATDRDRALSGEQYF. CDR3 in DNA: TGTGCCACGGACCGGGACAGGGCCCTTTCGGGGGAGCAGTACTTC. The chain joins TRBV12-3 or TRBV12-4 to TRBJ2-7; 9 nucleotides line up with TRBD1. This CDR3 has 15 residues. V lost 10 bases to trimming and J lost 7 bases; unmatched junction nucleotides: 17.